One and the same sample provided the 20 T cell receptor beta chains below, sequenced in a study of cytomegalovirus exposure and HLA in healthy donors. It was with 60 Vbeta and 13 Jbeta primers that the PCR ran. Assay: immunoSEQ multiplex PCR; the TCRdb copy retains only in-frame clones and omits some. The table records more than 140,000 clones, roughly four fifths of them present only once. The sample comprised PBMCs. These receptors all come from a man in his late teens or twenties in good health and CMV-seropositive.

The chain recombines TRBV6-1 with TRBJ1-4; D is undetermined. V lost 4 bases, J lost 0 bases, and 9 bases lay in between. The length of the CDR3 is 15 residues. The V gene's germline CDR1 is MNHNS and CDR2 SASEGT. The CDR3 coding sequence is TGTGCCAGCAGTGCGGTCCTCTCAACTAATGAAAAACTGTTTTTT. Translated: CASSAVLSTNEKLFF.

The V call is TRBV19, the J call TRBJ1-2; perhaps TRBD1 as D (5 bases). V lost 7 bases, J lost 2 bases, and 5 bases lay in between. CDR1 and CDR2 from the germline V gene are LNHDA and SQIVND (reference sequence). The CDR3 has 11 residues. The DNA of the CDR3 is TGTGCCAGTACAGGGAACTATGGCTACACCTTC. Amino acid sequence: CASTGNYGYTF.

Notes on this clone: At the DNA level, this CDR3 is encoded by other sequences in the same sample as well. The rearrangement joins TRBV27 to TRBJ1-5, with no clear D. CDR1 and CDR2 from the germline V gene are MNHEY and SMNVEV (reference sequence). Trimming stripped 4 bases from V and 6 bases from J, with 7 bases between. The CDR3 has 12 residues. As DNA, the CDR3 is TGTGCCAGCAGTTCGGGAAGTCAGCCCCAGCATTTT. Amino acid sequence: CASSSGSQPQHF.

The V gene is TRBV5-3, the J gene TRBJ2-3; D is possibly TRBD2 (5 bases). TRBV5-3 is sorted into the ORF group, with uncertain function. Trimming took 4 bases from V and 2 from J, leaving 20 bases between them. The CDR3 consists of 17 residues. DNA for the CDR3: TGTGCCAGAAGCCGAGCTACGGACTCGTGCCCCACAGATACGCAGTATTTT. Protein sequence: CARSRATDSCPTDTQYF.

This clone appeared once. The chain is built from TRBV7-9 and TRBJ2-3; no firm D call. The CDR3 covers 14 residues. V was shortened by 3 bases and J by 2 bases, with 9 bases between the two germline ends. Germline loops: CDR1 SEHNR, CDR2 FQNEAQ (reference sequence). The DNA for the CDR3 is TGTGCCAGCAGCTTCGGTGGGCCCACAGATACGCAGTATTTT. Translating gives CASSFGGPTDTQYF. Full variable domain (remainder filled in from reference TRBV7-9 and TRBJ2-3): DTGVSQNPRHKITKRGQNVTFRCDPISEHNRLYWYRQTLGQGPEFLTYFQNEAQLEKSRLLSDRFSAERPKGSFSTLEIQRTEQGDSAMYLCASSFGGPTDTQYFGPGTRLTVL.

V gene TRBV5-8 combines with J gene TRBJ2-7; 7 bases line up with TRBD1. Trimming removed 0 bases from V and 3 bases from J; junction bases left unmatched: 3. This CDR3 has 14 residues. Germline loops: CDR1 SGHTS, CDR2 YDEGEE. The CDR3: CASSLGQGSYEQYF. For the CDR3, the DNA is TGTGCCAGCAGCTTGGGACAGGGAAGCTACGAGCAGTACTTC. Complete variable domain (other parts from reference TRBV5-8 and TRBJ2-7): EAGVTQSPTHLIKTRGQQATLRCSPISGHTSVYWYQQALGLGLQFLLWYDEGEERNRGNFPPRFSGRQFPNYSSELNVNALELEDSALYLCASSLGQGSYEQYFGPGTRLTVT.

On this clone itself: The junction shows a germline mismatch at one end, possibly a read error. This chain connects TRBV27 to TRBJ2-7; D unclear. Germline assignment: CDR1 MNHEY and CDR2 SMNVEV (reference sequence). The CDR3 covers 15 residues. CDR3 in DNA: TGTGCCAGCAGTTTAATCGGCGGATCAGCCTACGGGCAGTACTTC. This encodes CASSLIGGSAYGQYF.

The chain links TRBV2 to TRBJ2-7; TRBD2 matches at 12 bases. CDR1 is SNHLY and CDR2 is FYNNEI in the germline V gene. CDR3 length equals 20 residues. Unmatched junction bases numbered 16, after V lost 4 bases and J lost 0 bases. CDR3 region: CASSGPTSGRHLYSSYEQYF. For the CDR3, the DNA is TGTGCCAGCAGTGGTCCCACTAGCGGGAGGCACCTATACAGCTCCTACGAGCAGTACTTC. The variable domain in full, completed from reference TRBV2 and TRBJ2-7, reads EPEVTQTPSHQVTQMGQEVILRCVPISNHLYFYWYRQILGQKVEFLVSFYNNEISEKSEIFDDQFSVERPDGSNFTLKIRSTKLEDSAMYFCASSGPTSGRHLYSSYEQYFGPGTRLTVT.

A few counts support this clone. This chain joins TRBV13 and TRBJ2-7; 8 positions match TRBD1. V shed 5 bases, J shed 4 bases, and the junction held 7 bases outside the gene matches. This CDR3 comprises 14 residues. The germline gives CDR1 PRHDT, CDR2 FYEKMQ (reference sequence). This CDR3 reads CASSQTGEQYEQYF. CDR3 bases: TGTGCCAGCAGCCAGACAGGGGAACAGTACGAGCAGTACTTC.

The chain uses TRBV5-1 and TRBJ2-1; TRBD2 matches 10 bases. The length of the CDR3 is 15 residues. In germline, CDR1 is SGHRS, CDR2 YFSETQ. Losses at the gene ends were 0 bases for V and 9 bases for J; bases not matched to a gene: 6. CDR3 nucleotides: TGCGCCAGCAGCTTGGCCCTAGCGGGAGAATCTGAGCAGTTCTTC. Residues: CASSLALAGESEQFF.

The J gene is TRBJ2-7, the V gene TRBV6-5; 7 bases agree with TRBD1. Trimming cost V 0 bases and J 1 base; bases outside gene matches: 3. The CDR3 spans 15 residues. In germline, CDR1 is MNHEY, CDR2 SVGAGI. CDR3 residues: CASSYSAGGSYEQYF. Written as DNA, the CDR3 is TGTGCCAGCAGTTACTCTGCAGGGGGATCCTACGAGCAGTACTTC.

V gene TRBV7-3 combines with J gene TRBJ2-1; no definite D call. The CDR3 extends over 17 amino acids. V lost 1 base and J 0 bases, leaving 13 bases between the germline ends. Germline V CDR1 and CDR2: SGHTA, FQGTGA. CDR3 in DNA: TGTGCCAGCAGCTTAATGGGCAGTCCGAGCTCCTACAATGAGCAGTTCTTC. Translation gives CASSLMGSPSSYNEQFF.

The rearrangement links TRBV4-1 to TRBJ2-2; D is undetermined. CDR3 size: 15 residues. Trimming took 0 bases from V and 3 from J, leaving 8 bases between them. CDR1 and CDR2 (germline): MGHRA, YSYEKL. In DNA, the CDR3 is TGCGCCAGCAGCCAAGACGGCGGAGACACCGGGGAGCTGTTTTTT. This encodes CASSQDGGDTGELFF.

The chain is built from TRBV27 and TRBJ2-6, with D perhaps TRBD1 (6 bases). Germline CDR1 and CDR2: MNHEY and SMNVEV (reference sequence). This CDR3 contains 19 residues. V lost 4 bases and J 0 bases, leaving 19 bases between the germline ends. The DNA for the CDR3 is TGTGCCAGCAGTTCCTACGCCCCGGGACAACTCTCTGGGGCCAACGTCCTGACTTTC. It translates to CASSSYAPGQLSGANVLTF.

The rearrangement joins TRBV6-1 to TRBJ1-2, with TRBD1 matching 10 bases. The J segment lost 4 bases and the V segment lost 4 bases, leaving 6 bases of the junction unmatched. Germline values: CDR1 MNHNS, CDR2 SASEGT. This CDR3 spans 15 amino acids. The CDR3 DNA is TGTGCCAGCAGTGCCGGGACAGGGGTTCGCTATGGCTACACCTTC. Translation: CASSAGTGVRYGYTF.

The CDR3 bases are TGCGCCAGCAGCCTCGGGACAGGGGGCTACCGGGAGCTGTTTTTT. Translation: CASSLGTGGYRELFF. The rearrangement joins TRBV5-1 to TRBJ2-2, with 12 bases aligning to TRBD1. Trimming took 4 bases from V and 9 from J; bases not matched to a gene: 7. The CDR3 covers 15 residues. The germline CDR1 and CDR2 sequences are SGHRS and YFSETQ.

The sample holds one count of this clone. The chain is built from TRBV29-1 and TRBJ2-5; 9 bases line up with TRBD1. The length of the CDR3 is 14 residues. Germline V CDR1 and CDR2: SQVTM, ANQGSEA. V was clipped by 1 base and J by 5 bases; unmatched bases: 5. In DNA form, the CDR3 reads TGCAGCGTTGAAGCTAACAGGGGGCTGGAGACCCAGTACTTC. As protein: CSVEANRGLETQYF.

The chain carries TRBV10-3 and TRBJ2-7; D perhaps matches TRBD2 (6 bases). The CDR3 is made up of 13 amino acids. Between the trimmed V and J ends, which lost 1 base and 6 bases, there was a span of 10 bases. Germline V gene data show CDR1 as ENHRY and CDR2 as SYGVKD. The CDR3 nucleotides are TGTGCCATCAGTGAGTGGCGGGACCGCGAGCAGTACTTC. It is translated as CAISEWRDREQYF.

V is TRBV27 and J is TRBJ2-7, with a weak D call TRBD1 (5 bases). The CDR3 spans 14 residues. The V end was cut by 5 bases, the J end by 1 base, with 12 bases between. In germline, CDR1 is MNHEY, CDR2 SMNVEV (reference sequence). CDR3 in amino acids: CASSTHTGSYEQYF. The CDR3 nucleotides are TGTGCCAGCAGTACCCACACAGGTTCCTACGAGCAGTACTTC.

This clone was detected only once. This rearrangement joins TRBV7-3 to TRBJ1-1, with 9 bases that match TRBD1. Germline V gene lookup returns CDR1 SGHTA and CDR2 FQGTGA. V was pared by 4 bases and J by 1 base, with 4 bases of the junction left unmatched. The CDR3 totals 15 residues. The CDR3 region is CASSSLDRGNTEAFF. CDR3 coding DNA: TGTGCCAGCAGCTCACTGGACAGGGGGAACACTGAAGCTTTCTTT.